This record looks at one T cell receptor beta chain sequence and its context. This clonotype was found a few times. This clone's antigen is unknown. Base qualities are not at hand, and no much larger clone is one base apart. The entry originates in a study of identical twins (dated by TCRdb to the mid-2010s). Looking at the study overall: To test whether fetal clonotypes persist, the study used deep sequencing on TCR alpha and beta repertoires from monozygotic twins, unrelated adults of various ages, and cord blood. Replicate twin experiments were performed at different times using different library preparation protocols to rule out contamination. General conclusions and limits of the study: Conclusions relied on cross-sectional statistical analysis, since the same donors could not be followed over many years. Abundant cord blood beta clonotypes carried fewer insertions; young adult naive repertoires showed a weaker similar trend, while memory repertoires showed none. A weaker excess of twin sharing was found in beta out-of-frame sequences because the signal-to-noise ratio was lowered by fewer shared sequences. Compared with coincidental sharing between unrelated individuals, out-of-frame TCR alpha sequences shared between twins had an excess of sequences with low generation probability. Invariant T cells such as MAIT and iNKT could partly confound zero-insertion analyses, though diverse VJ usage argued against this for most clonotypes. Recombination models systematically underestimated out-of-frame TCR alpha sharing in monozygotic twins but agreed with sharing between unrelated individuals.

All donors were healthy Caucasians. The researchers also sequenced three unrelated adults who were not twins: a male aged 18 to 30, a male aged 50 to 60, and a female aged 50 to 60. Miltenyi CD45RO+ enrichment and human naive T-cell isolation kits were used to isolate memory (CD45RO+) and naive T cells from PBMC. Library construction relied on 5' RACE. Sequenced on an Illumina HiSeq 2000. Template switching introduced a universal primer binding site; the final cDNA contained a unique molecular identifier, enabling accurate counting of TCR cDNA molecules. First-strand cDNA for TCR alpha and beta chains was synthesized from specific primers in the conserved constant-segment region. To control for contamination, each cDNA library was double barcoded with a SMART-Mk sample barcode plus Illumina barcodes. Two successive PCR steps introduced TruSeq adapter sequences along with Illumina sample barcodes. The Illumina HiSeq platform was used with custom primers to sequence TCR alpha and beta cDNA libraries. Per the original workflow: MiGEC processed the raw reads to extract unique molecular identifiers, while MiXCR was used to determine the CDR3 positions. For each individual, recombination models were inferred using an EM algorithm with the repgenHMM and IGoR tools. The analysis of shared clonotypes was done with the tcR package in R, with sharing normalized by the product of cloneset sizes. To study raw recombination free of thymic and clonal selection effects, out-of-frame nonproductive sequences were analyzed. TCRdb handled the public reads itself, with Q25 trimming in fastp and clone calling in MiXCR, and kept productive beta chains. Each entry merges the rows of one CDR3 protein and shows their most common DNA and genes. These V and J calls rely on TCRdb rather than the paper's analysis. Present in this sample are about 390,000 distinct CDR3 sequences, approximately 10% of which were seen just once. The ten largest make up 8% to 9.5% of the sample.

Including cysteine and phenylalanine, the CDR3 has 14 amino acids. The only DNA kept is the CDR3, 42 bases in frame from the first base. V loses 0 bases of germline sequence and J loses 5 bases, and the interval between the two ends is 6 bases. According to the germline V gene, CDR1 reads SGHRS and CDR2 reads YFSETQ. This receptor was taken from a woman aged 50 to 60 in good health. Here the chain combines TRBV5-1 and TRBJ1-6; the D gene is not confidently resolved. Sequencing was performed on naive T cells sorted from blood. The cell subset or site label, as the study defines it: cells isolated with a human naive T-cell isolation kit. The nucleotide sequence is given as TGCGCCAGCAGCTTGGAGGCTCATAATTCACCCCTCCACTTT. Its product reads: CASSLEAHNSPLHF. The reference TRBV5-1 and TRBJ1-6 proteins fill in what lies around the CDR3, so the full variable domain reads KAGVTQTPRYLIKTRGQQVTLSCSPISGHRSVSWYQQTPGQGLQFLFEYFSETQRNKGNFPGRFSGRQFSNSRSEMNVSTLELGDSALYLCASSLEAHNSPLHFGNGTRLTVT.